The source of this T cell receptor (beta chain) is a study of patients and donors after allogeneic stem cell transplantation. This CDR3 spans 14 amino acids. CDR1 is SEHNR, CDR2 FQNEAQ, per germline (reference sequence). This clonotype was observed a few times. The junction does not match germline at one end; this may be a read error. TCRdb recomputed calls from the RT-PCR reads with MiXCR, one row per CDR3 protein. The table lists about 410,000 distinct CDR3 sequences, 16% of them singletons. Input material: blood, either unsorted or a sorted T cell fraction (not recorded which). This TCR came from a human donor who was either an allogeneic HSCT recipient or a stem cell or donor lymphocyte infusion donor (not recorded which). It is not recorded whose cells these are; they may come from a transplant donor. The chain joins TRBV7-9 to TRBJ2-7; weak D call: TRBD1 (6 bases). The DNA of the CDR3 is TGTGCCAGCATCTTACCAGGACAGCCCTACGAGCAGTACTTC. Amino acid sequence: CASILPGQPYEQYF.